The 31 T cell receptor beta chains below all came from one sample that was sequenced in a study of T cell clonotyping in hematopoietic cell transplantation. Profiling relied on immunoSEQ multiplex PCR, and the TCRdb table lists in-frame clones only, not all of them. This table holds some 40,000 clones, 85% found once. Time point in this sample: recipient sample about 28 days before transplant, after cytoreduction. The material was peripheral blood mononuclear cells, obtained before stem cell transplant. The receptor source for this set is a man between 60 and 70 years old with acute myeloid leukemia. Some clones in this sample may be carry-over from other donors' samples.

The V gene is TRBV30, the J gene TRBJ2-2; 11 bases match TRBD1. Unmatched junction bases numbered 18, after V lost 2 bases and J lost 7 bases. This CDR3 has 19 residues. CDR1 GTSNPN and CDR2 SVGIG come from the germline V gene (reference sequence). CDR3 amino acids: CAWSHHAYIGQGADGELFF. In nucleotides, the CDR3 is TGTGCCTGGAGTCACCACGCCTACATCGGACAGGGGGCCGACGGGGAGCTGTTTTTT.

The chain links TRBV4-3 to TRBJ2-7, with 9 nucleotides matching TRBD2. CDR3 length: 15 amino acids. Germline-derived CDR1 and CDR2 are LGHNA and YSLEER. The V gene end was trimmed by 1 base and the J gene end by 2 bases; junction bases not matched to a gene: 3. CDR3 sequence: CASSQVLAGPYEQYF. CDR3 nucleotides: TGCGCCAGCAGCCAAGTGCTAGCGGGGCCCTACGAGCAGTACTTC.

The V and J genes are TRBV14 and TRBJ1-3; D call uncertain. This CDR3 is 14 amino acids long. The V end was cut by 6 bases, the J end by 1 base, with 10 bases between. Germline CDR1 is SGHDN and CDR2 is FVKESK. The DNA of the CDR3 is TGTGCCAGCAGTTATACGCGGTCTGGAAACACCATATATTTT. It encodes CASSYTRSGNTIYF.

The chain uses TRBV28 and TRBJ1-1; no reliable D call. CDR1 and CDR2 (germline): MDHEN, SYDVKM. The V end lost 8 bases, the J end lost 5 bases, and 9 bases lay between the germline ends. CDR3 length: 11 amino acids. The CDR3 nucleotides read TGTGCCAGCGTCTTCAAGACTGAAGCTTTCTTT. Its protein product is CASVFKTEAFF.

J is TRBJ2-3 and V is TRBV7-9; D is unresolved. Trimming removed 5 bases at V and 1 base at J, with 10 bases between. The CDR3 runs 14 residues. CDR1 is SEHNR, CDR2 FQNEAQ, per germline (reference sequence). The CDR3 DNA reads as TGTGCCAGCAGCCCTTCTGCGGGCACAGATACGCAGTATTTT. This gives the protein CASSPSAGTDTQYF.

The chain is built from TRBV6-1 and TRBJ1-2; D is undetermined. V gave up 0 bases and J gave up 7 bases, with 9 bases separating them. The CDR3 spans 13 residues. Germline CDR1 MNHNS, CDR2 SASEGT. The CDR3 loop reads CASSEAGGVGYTF. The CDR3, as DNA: TGTGCCAGCAGTGAAGCGGGTGGCGTTGGCTACACCTTC.

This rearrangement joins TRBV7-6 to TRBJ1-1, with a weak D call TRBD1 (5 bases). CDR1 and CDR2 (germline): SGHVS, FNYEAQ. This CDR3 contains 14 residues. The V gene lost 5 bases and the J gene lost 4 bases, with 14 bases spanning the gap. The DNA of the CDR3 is TGTGCCAGCAGCCCCCTAACGGGGGGCACTGAAGCTTTCTTT. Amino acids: CASSPLTGGTEAFF.

The chain's CDR3 is CASSYSGGGTDTQYF. The DNA for the CDR3 is TGTGCCAGCAGTTATAGCGGGGGCGGCACAGATACGCAGTATTTT. The rearrangement links TRBV2 to TRBJ2-3; TRBD2 aligns across 9 bases. Trimming removed 5 bases from V and 1 base from J; junction bases left unmatched: 4. Germline V gene lookup returns CDR1 SNHLY and CDR2 FYNNEI. The CDR3 has 15 amino acids. Supplemented by reference TRBV2 and TRBJ2-3, the full variable domain reads EPEVTQTPSHQVTQMGQEVILRCVPISNHLYFYWYRQILGQKVEFLVSFYNNEISEKSEIFDDQFSVERPDGSNFTLKIRSTKLEDSAMYFCASSYSGGGTDTQYFGPGTRLTVL.

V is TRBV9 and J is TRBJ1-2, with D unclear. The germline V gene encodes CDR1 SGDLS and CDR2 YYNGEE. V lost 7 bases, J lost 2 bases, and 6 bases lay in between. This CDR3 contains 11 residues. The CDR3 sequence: CASAQNYGYTF. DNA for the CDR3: TGTGCCAGCGCACAGAACTATGGCTACACCTTC.

The CDR3 DNA follows: TGCGCCAGCAGCTTGGACTCAGGAGTTGACTATGGCTACACCTTC. Amino acid sequence: CASSLDSGVDYGYTF. The gene calls are TRBV5-1 and TRBJ1-2; no firm D call. With 0 bases removed from V and 3 bases from J, the gap between germline ends came to 12 bases. Germline-derived CDR1 and CDR2 are SGHRS and YFSETQ. The CDR3 totals 15 residues.

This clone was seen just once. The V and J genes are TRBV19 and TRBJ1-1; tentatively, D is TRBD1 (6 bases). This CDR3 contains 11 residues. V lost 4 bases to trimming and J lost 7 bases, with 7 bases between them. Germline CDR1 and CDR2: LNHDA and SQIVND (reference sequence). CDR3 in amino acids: CASSRTVEAFF. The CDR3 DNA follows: TGTGCCAGTAGTAGGACAGTTGAAGCTTTCTTT.

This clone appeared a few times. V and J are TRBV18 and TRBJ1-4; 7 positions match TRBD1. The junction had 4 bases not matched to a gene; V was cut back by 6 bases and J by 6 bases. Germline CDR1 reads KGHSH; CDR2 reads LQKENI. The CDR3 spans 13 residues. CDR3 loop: CASSPGQDEKLFF. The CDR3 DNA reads TGTGCCAGCTCGCCAGGACAGGATGAAAAACTGTTTTTT.

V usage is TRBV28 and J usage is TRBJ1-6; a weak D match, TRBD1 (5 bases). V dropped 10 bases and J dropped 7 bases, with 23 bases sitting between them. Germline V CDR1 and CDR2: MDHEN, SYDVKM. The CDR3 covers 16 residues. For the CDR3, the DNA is TGTGCCATCGTCGCCAATGCAAACAGGAAAAATTCACCCCTCCACTTT. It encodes CAIVANANRKNSPLHF.

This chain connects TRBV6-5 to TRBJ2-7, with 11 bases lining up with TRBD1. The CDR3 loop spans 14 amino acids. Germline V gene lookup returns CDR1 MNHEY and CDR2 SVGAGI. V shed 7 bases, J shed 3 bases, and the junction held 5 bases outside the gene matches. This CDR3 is CASTRDRGGYEQYF. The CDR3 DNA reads TGTGCCAGCACTCGGGACAGGGGGGGCTACGAGCAGTACTTC.

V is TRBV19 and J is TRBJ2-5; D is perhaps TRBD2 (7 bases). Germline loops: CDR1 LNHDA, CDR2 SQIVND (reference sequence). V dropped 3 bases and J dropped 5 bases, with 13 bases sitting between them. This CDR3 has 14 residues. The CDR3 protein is CASSMVEGGETQYF. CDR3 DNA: TGTGCCAGTAGTATGGTAGAGGGGGGGGAGACCCAGTACTTC.

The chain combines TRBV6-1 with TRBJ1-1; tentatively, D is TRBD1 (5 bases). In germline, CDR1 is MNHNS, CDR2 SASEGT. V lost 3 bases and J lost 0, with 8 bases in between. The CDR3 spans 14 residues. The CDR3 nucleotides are TGTGCCAGCAGTGAGGGGACCTTGAACACTGAAGCTTTCTTT. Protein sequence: CASSEGTLNTEAFF.

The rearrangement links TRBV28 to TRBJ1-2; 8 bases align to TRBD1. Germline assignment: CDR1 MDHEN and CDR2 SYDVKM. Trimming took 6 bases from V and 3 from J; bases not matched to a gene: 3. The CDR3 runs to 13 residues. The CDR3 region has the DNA TGTGCCAGCAGAACAGGGGGGTACTATGGCTACACCTTC. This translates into CASRTGGYYGYTF.

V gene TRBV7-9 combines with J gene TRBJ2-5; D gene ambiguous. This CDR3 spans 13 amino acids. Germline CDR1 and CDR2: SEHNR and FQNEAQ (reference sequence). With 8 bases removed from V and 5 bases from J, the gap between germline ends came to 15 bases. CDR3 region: CASQDGYQETQYF. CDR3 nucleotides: TGTGCCAGCCAAGACGGATATCAGGAGACCCAGTACTTC.

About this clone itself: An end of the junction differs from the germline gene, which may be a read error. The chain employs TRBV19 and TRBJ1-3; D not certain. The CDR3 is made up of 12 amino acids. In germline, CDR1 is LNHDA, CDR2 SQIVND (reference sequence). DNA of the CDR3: TGTGCCAGTAGTATTGGCGGGAGAGTGGCACTTTTT. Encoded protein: CASSIGGRVALF. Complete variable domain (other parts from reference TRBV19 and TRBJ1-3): DGGITQSPKYLFRKEGQNVTLSCEQNLNHDAMYWYRQDPGQGLRLIYYSQIVNDFQKGDIAEGYSVSREKKESFPLTVTSAQKNPTAFYLCASSIGGRVALFGEGSWLTVV.

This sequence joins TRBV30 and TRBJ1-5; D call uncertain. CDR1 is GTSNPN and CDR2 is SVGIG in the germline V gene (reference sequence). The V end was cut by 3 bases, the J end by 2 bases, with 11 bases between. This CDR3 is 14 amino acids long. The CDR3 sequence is CAWRAGSGNQPQHF. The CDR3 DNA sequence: TGTGCCTGGAGGGCAGGTTCCGGCAATCAGCCCCAGCATTTT.

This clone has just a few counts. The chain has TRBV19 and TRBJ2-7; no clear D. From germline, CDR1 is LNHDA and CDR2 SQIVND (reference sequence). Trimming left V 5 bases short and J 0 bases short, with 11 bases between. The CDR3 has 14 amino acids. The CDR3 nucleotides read TGTGCCAGTAGTCCTAGTGGGATCTCCTACGAGCAGTACTTC. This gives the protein CASSPSGISYEQYF. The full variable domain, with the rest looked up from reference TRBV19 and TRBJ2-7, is DGGITQSPKYLFRKEGQNVTLSCEQNLNHDAMYWYRQDPGQGLRLIYYSQIVNDFQKGDIAEGYSVSREKKESFPLTVTSAQKNPTAFYLCASSPSGISYEQYFGPGTRLTVT.

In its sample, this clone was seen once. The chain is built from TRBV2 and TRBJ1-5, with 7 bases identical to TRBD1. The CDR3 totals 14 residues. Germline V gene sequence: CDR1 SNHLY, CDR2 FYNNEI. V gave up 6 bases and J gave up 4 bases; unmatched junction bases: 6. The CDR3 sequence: CASSRGQPNQPQHF. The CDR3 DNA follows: TGTGCCAGCAGCAGGGGACAGCCGAATCAGCCCCAGCATTTT.

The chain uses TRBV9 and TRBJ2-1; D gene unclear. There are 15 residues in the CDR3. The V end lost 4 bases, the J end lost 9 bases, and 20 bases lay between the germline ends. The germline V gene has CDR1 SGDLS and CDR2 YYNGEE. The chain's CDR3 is CASSSQDRPTAEQFF. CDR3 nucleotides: TGTGCCAGCAGCTCCCAGGACCGCCCGACCGCTGAGCAGTTCTTC.

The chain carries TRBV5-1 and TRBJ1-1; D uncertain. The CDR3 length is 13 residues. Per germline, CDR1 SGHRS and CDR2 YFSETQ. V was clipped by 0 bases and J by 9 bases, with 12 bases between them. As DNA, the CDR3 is TGCGCCAGCAGCTTGGTGTTGGCAGATCAAGCTTTCTTT. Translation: CASSLVLADQAFF.

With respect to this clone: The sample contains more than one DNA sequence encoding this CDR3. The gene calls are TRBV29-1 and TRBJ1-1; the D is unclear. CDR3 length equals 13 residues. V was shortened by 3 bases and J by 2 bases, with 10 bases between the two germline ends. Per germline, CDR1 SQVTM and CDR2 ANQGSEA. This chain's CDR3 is CSVEEGLNTEAFF. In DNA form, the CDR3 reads TGCAGCGTTGAGGAGGGTCTTAACACTGAAGCTTTCTTT.

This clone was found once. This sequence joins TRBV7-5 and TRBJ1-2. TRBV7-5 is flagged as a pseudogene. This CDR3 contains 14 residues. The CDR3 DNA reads TGTGCCAGAAGCTTAGCAGGGCGGGGCTATGGCTACACCTTC. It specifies CARSLAGRGYGYTF.

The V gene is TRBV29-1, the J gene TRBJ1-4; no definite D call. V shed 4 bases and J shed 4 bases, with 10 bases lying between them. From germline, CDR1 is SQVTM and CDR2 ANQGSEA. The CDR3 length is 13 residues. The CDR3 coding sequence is TGCAGCGTTGTGCGATCGGGTAATGAAAAACTGTTTTTT. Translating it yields CSVVRSGNEKLFF.

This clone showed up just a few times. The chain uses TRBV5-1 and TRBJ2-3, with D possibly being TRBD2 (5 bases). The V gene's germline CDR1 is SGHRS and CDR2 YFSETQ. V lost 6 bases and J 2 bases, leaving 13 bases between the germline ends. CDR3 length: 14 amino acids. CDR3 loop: CASTGYGNTDTQYF. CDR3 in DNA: TGCGCCAGCACTGGATACGGGAACACAGATACGCAGTATTTT.

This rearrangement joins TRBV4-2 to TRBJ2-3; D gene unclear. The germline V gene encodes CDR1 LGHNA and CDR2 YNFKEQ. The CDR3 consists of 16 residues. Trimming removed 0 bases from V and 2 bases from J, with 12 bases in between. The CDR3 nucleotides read TGTGCCAGCAGCCAAGAAACGGGTGGCTACACAGATACGCAGTATTTT. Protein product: CASSQETGGYTDTQYF.

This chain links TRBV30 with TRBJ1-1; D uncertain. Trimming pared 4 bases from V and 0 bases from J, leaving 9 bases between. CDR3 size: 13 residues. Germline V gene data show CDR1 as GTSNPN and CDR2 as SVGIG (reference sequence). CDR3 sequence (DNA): TGTGCCTGGACGGCAGGAATGAACACTGAAGCTTTCTTT. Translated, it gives CAWTAGMNTEAFF.

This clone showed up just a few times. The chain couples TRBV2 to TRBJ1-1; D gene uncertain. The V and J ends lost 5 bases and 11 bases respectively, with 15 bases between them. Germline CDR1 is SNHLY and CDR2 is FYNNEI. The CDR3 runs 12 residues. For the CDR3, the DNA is TGTGCCAGCAGTATAAGACCGATTGAGGCTTTCTTT. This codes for CASSIRPIEAFF.